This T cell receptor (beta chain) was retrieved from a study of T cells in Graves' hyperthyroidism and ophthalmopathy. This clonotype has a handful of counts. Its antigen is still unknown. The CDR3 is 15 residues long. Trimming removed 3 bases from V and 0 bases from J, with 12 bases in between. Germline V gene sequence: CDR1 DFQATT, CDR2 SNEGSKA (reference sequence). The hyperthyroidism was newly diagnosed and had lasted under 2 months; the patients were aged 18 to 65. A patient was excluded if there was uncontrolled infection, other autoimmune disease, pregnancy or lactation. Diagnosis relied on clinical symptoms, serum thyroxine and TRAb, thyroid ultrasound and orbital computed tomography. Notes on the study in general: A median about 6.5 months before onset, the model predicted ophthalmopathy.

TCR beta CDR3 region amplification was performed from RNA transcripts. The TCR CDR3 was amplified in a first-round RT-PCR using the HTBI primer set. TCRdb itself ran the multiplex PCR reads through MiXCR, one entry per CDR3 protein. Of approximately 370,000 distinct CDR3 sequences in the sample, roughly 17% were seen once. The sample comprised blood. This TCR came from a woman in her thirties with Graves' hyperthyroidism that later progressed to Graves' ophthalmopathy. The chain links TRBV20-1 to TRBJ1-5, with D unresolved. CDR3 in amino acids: CSASFRDHSNQPQHF. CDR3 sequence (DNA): TGCAGTGCTAGTTTCAGAGATCATAGCAATCAGCCCCAGCATTTT.